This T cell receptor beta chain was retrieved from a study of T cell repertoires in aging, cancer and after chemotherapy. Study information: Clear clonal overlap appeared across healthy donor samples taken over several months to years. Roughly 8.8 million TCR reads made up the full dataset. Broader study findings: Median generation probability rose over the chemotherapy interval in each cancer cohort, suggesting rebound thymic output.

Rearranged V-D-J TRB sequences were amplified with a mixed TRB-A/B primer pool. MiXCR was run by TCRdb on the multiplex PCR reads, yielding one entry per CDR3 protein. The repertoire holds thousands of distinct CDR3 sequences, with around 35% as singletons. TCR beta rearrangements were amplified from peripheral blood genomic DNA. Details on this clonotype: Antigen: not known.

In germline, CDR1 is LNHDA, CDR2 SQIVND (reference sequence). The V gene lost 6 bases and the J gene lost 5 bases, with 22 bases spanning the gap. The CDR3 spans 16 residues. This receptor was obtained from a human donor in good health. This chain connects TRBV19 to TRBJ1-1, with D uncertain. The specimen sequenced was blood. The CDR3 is CASSPKGREEGTEAFF. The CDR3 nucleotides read TGTGCCAGTAGCCCTAAAGGAAGGGAAGAGGGAACTGAAGCTTTCTTT.